The 12 T cell receptor beta chains in this list originate from one sample, sequenced in a study of CXCR3-negative and CXCR3-positive naive CD8 T cells. TRB cDNA was prepared as libraries by UMI-labeled 5' RACE. TCRdb reprocessed the 5' RACE reads, keeping one entry per CDR3 protein, no DNA. This sample's clone table lists approximately 100,000 distinct CDR3 sequences. Regarding the study as a whole: The TRB CDR3s that CXCR3-positive naive cells carried were more hydrophobic than those of CXCR3-negative naive cells.

Which antigens these TCRs recognize remains unknown. The sequenced sample was naive CXCR3+ CD8+ T cells from blood. Subset of the sample: CD45RO-CCR7+CD27+CD95- naive CD8+ T cells expressing CXCR3 (TNR3+). The source of these receptors is a human donor in good health. Some clones in this sample may be carry-over from other donors' samples.

The chain is built from TRBV28 and TRBJ1-1. Germline V gene sequence: CDR1 MDHEN, CDR2 SYDVKM. The CDR3 is 15 residues long. CDR3 sequence reads: CASSLGRTENTEAFF.

This chain uses TRBV11-2 with TRBJ2-7; TCRdb returns TRBD2, unconfirmable since there is no DNA. The CDR3 covers 15 residues. Germline V CDR1 and CDR2: SGHAT, FQNNGV. CDR3 protein: CASSPYTGITYEQYF. The variable domain in full, with the rest retrieved from reference TRBV11-2 and TRBJ2-7, is EAGVAQSPRYKIIEKRQSVAFWCNPISGHATLYWYQQILGQGPKLLIQFQNNGVVDDSQLPKDRFSAERLKGVDSTLKIQPAKLEDSAVYLCASSPYTGITYEQYFGPGTRLTVT.

The chain combines TRBV4-1 with TRBJ2-5; the D gene TCRdb calls, TRBD2, cannot be checked with no DNA. Germline loops: CDR1 MGHRA, CDR2 YSYEKL. This CDR3 has 17 residues. The CDR3 protein is CASSHGLAGGLQETQYF.

The chain carries TRBV7-9 and TRBJ2-2; TCRdb's D call of TRBD2 is untestable without DNA. The CDR3 runs to 16 residues. Per germline, CDR1 SEHNR and CDR2 FQNEAQ (reference sequence). Here the CDR3 reads CASSPTSGGNTGELFF.

This chain links TRBV7-9 with TRBJ2-1. CDR1 and CDR2 (germline): SEHNR, FQNEAQ (reference sequence). The CDR3 has 12 residues. CDR3 residues: CASSLGNGEQFF.

J is TRBJ2-2 and V is TRBV12-3 or TRBV12-4; no DNA is available, so the TRBD1 call from TCRdb remains unchecked. This CDR3 region has 18 residues. The CDR3 is CASSFPLTGTGNTGELFF.

The chain couples TRBV7-2 to TRBJ1-2. In germline, CDR1 is SGHTA, CDR2 FQGNSA. The CDR3 is made up of 15 amino acids. CDR3 amino acids: CASSLAGGAIYGYTF.

The J gene is TRBJ1-2, the V gene TRBV30; the D gene TCRdb calls, TRBD1, cannot be checked with no DNA. The CDR3 totals 14 residues. Germline CDR1 reads GTSNPN; CDR2 reads SVGIG (reference sequence). The CDR3 reads CACTTQGLGYGYTF.

CDR3 region: CASSQWAGVMTEAFF. The chain employs TRBV14 and TRBJ1-1; TCRdb's D gene call, TRBD1, goes unchecked for lack of DNA. Germline CDR1 SGHDN, CDR2 FVKESK. The CDR3 has 15 residues.

The V gene is TRBV20-1, the J gene TRBJ2-1; TCRdb designates TRBD2, a call that cannot be tested without DNA. Germline values: CDR1 DFQATT, CDR2 SNEGSKA (reference sequence). The CDR3 is 14 amino acids. This chain's CDR3 is CSARAVGLLDEQFF.

The chain couples TRBV29-1 to TRBJ1-3; TCRdb's D gene call, TRBD1, goes unchecked for lack of DNA. The CDR3 length is 15 residues. Germline V CDR1 and CDR2: SQVTM, ANQGSEA. The CDR3 here is CSVEVPETSGNTIYF. The full variable domain, completed using reference TRBV29-1 and TRBJ1-3, is SAVISQKPSRDICQRGTSLTIQCQVDSQVTMMFWYRQQPGQSLTLIATANQGSEATYESGFVIDKFPISRPNLTFSTLTVSNMSPEDSSIYLCSVEVPETSGNTIYFGEGSWLTVV.

The chain has TRBV2 and TRBJ1-2; no DNA is available, so the TRBD1 call from TCRdb remains unchecked. The CDR3 runs to 16 residues. The germline V gene encodes CDR1 SNHLY and CDR2 FYNNEI. The CDR3 sequence: CASSEALAGSTYGYTF.